Listed here are 15 T cell receptor beta chains from one sample, sequenced in a study of cytomegalovirus exposure and HLA in healthy donors (dated by TCRdb to the late 2010s). The library relied on the immunoSEQ multiplex PCR assay. The multiplex PCR relied on a mix of 60 forward primers for TCR Vbeta segments and 13 reverse primers for TCR Jbeta segments. TCRdb holds this immuneACCESS table with in-frame rearrangements only. Some clones are missing; in checked studies, unresolved V genes explain under half, and the rest has no known cause. The sample data list some 150,000 clones, and about 70% of these were observed just once. 2% to 2.5% of the sample belongs to the ten largest clones. Source material: PBMCs. The receptors come from a woman aged 35 to 49 in good health and CMV-seronegative.

This clone has only a few counts. The CDR3 nucleotides are TGTGCCATCGGAGGAGCCGGGGGCTCCTACAATGAGCAGTTCTTC. The encoded protein is CAIGGAGGSYNEQFF. The chain recombines TRBV10-3 with TRBJ2-1; D is possibly TRBD2 (6 bases). The V gene lost 8 bases and the J gene lost 0 bases, with 14 bases spanning the gap. Germline values: CDR1 ENHRY, CDR2 SYGVKD. The CDR3 is 15 residues long.

This clone has a handful of counts. This chain links TRBV6-5 with TRBJ1-2; D uncertain. The CDR3 runs to 13 residues. Germline lookup yields CDR1 MNHEY and CDR2 SVGAGI. V lost 1 base and J 4 bases, leaving 7 bases between the germline ends. CDR3 coding DNA: TGTGCCAGCAGTTACTACGGAGGCTATGGCTACACCTTC. Amino acids: CASSYYGGYGYTF.

The V and J genes are TRBV27 and TRBJ1-4; 9 nucleotides agree with TRBD1. Germline V gene data show CDR1 as MNHEY and CDR2 as SMNVEV (reference sequence). The CDR3 covers 18 residues. The V gene end was trimmed by 4 bases and the J gene end by 0 bases; junction bases not matched to a gene: 9. The CDR3 region has the DNA TGTGCCAGCAGTTCGCGGACAGGGGCTATAGCAACTAATGAAAAACTGTTTTTT. Residues: CASSSRTGAIATNEKLFF.

This clone occurred a few times. This chain connects TRBV7-2 to TRBJ2-7; D unclear. Trimming removed 1 base from V and 6 bases from J, with 10 bases in between. Germline lookup yields CDR1 SGHTA and CDR2 FQGNSA. The CDR3 loop spans 13 amino acids. DNA of the CDR3: TGTGCCAGCAGCTTAGGAGGCCTCCTCGAGCAGTACTTC. Its protein product is CASSLGGLLEQYF.

The chain uses TRBV2 and TRBJ1-2; the match to TRBD1 covers 10 bases. Per germline, CDR1 SNHLY and CDR2 FYNNEI. V lost 5 bases, J lost 2 bases, and 8 bases stayed unmatched. This CDR3 region has 16 residues. The CDR3 sequence is CASSRDRGGGNYGYTF. CDR3 DNA sequence: TGTGCCAGCAGTCGGGACAGGGGAGGTGGGAACTATGGCTACACCTTC.

The chain combines TRBV7-2 with TRBJ1-3; 9 nucleotides agree with TRBD1. Germline CDR1 and CDR2: SGHTA and FQGNSA. The ends lost 6 bases at V and 7 bases at J; junction bases unmatched: 10. The CDR3 is made up of 15 amino acids. The CDR3, as DNA: TGTGCCAGCAGGCTCGACCCGGGACAGGGTAACACCATATATTTT. This encodes CASRLDPGQGNTIYF.

This clone turned up a few times. The J gene is TRBJ1-2, the V gene TRBV30; D gene uncertain. The CDR3 loop spans 14 amino acids. The germline CDR1 and CDR2 sequences are GTSNPN and SVGIG (reference sequence). Trimming left V 0 bases short and J 1 base short, with 9 bases between. Here the CDR3 DNA reads TGTGCCTGGAGTGTACGGAGTTTTAACTATGGCTACACCTTC. Its translation is CAWSVRSFNYGYTF.

This chain joins TRBV7-8 and TRBJ2-7, with 8 bases lining up with TRBD1. V lost 3 bases, J lost 7 bases, and 11 bases stayed unmatched. CDR1 is SGHVS, CDR2 FQNEAQ, per germline. The CDR3 spans 15 residues. CDR3: CASSLVGQVIVEQYF. The CDR3 DNA reads as TGTGCCAGCAGCTTGGTGGGACAGGTAATTGTTGAGCAGTACTTC. The full variable domain, in which reference TRBV7-8 and TRBJ2-7 provide the parts outside the CDR3, is GAGVSQSPRYKVAKRGQDVALRCDPISGHVSLFWYQQALGQGPEFLTYFQNEAQLDKSGLPSDRFFAERPEGSVSTLKIQRTQQEDSAVYLCASSLVGQVIVEQYFGPGTRLTVT.

The chain employs TRBV7-3 and TRBJ2-5, with 7 bases that match TRBD2. The CDR3 consists of 13 residues. V lost 2 bases, J lost 4 bases, and 1 base stayed unmatched. Per the germline V gene, CDR1 is SGHTA and CDR2 is FQGTGA. The CDR3 DNA is TGTGCCAGCAGCTTAGGGGGGGGAGAGACCCAGTACTTC. Amino acid sequence: CASSLGGGETQYF.

This chain connects TRBV12-5 to TRBJ1-4, with no clear D. CDR1 LGHNT and CDR2 FRNRAP come from the germline V gene. The CDR3 contains 18 residues. Between the trimmed V and J ends, which lost 0 bases and 0 bases, there was a span of 14 bases. This chain's CDR3 is CASGLVVGGNTTNEKLFF. Here the CDR3 DNA reads TGTGCTAGTGGTTTGGTAGTCGGAGGGAATACAACTAATGAAAAACTGTTTTTT.

This clone was picked up a small number of times. The rearrangement links TRBV28 to TRBJ2-7; the match to TRBD1 covers 9 bases. The germline V gene encodes CDR1 MDHEN and CDR2 SYDVKM. This CDR3 is 18 amino acids long. The junction had 16 bases not matched to a gene; V was cut back by 6 bases and J by 1 base. The CDR3 nucleotides read TGTGCCAGCAGCATCAAAGTCTTCACGGACAGGGGATCCTACGAGCAGTACTTC. Protein sequence: CASSIKVFTDRGSYEQYF.

This clone appeared a single time. This chain connects TRBV7-9 to TRBJ1-1, with 7 bases matching TRBD1. Unmatched junction bases numbered 5, after V lost 1 base and J lost 3 bases. From germline, CDR1 is SEHNR and CDR2 FQNEAQ (reference sequence). The CDR3 totals 15 residues. CDR3 in amino acids: CASSLGQGLDTEAFF. The CDR3 DNA reads TGTGCCAGCAGCTTAGGACAGGGTCTGGACACTGAAGCTTTCTTT.

The rearrangement links TRBV7-9 to TRBJ1-6, with D unclear. The CDR3 spans 14 residues. Trimming removed 5 bases from V and 5 bases from J, with 10 bases in between. In germline, CDR1 is SEHNR, CDR2 FQNEAQ (reference sequence). The CDR3 nucleotides read TGTGCCAGCAGCGACCGACGGGATAATTCACCCCTCCACTTT. It encodes CASSDRRDNSPLHF.

DNA for the CDR3: TGTGCCAGCTCAGAGGGGGAGGGAAGCAATCAGCCCCAGCATTTT. Translating gives CASSEGEGSNQPQHF. The genes are TRBV7-8 and TRBJ1-5; D is possibly TRBD1 (6 bases). V was cut by 8 bases and J by 1 base, with 15 bases left in between. Germline values: CDR1 SGHVS, CDR2 FQNEAQ. The CDR3 length is 15 residues.

The rearrangement joins TRBV5-8 to TRBJ2-7; 7 nucleotides line up with TRBD1. Germline V gene sequence: CDR1 SGHTS, CDR2 YDEGEE. This CDR3 has 14 residues. Unmatched junction bases numbered 4, after V lost 0 bases and J lost 4 bases. CDR3 in DNA: TGTGCCAGCAGCTTGGGCGACAGGGAGTACGAGCAGTACTTC. Amino acids: CASSLGDREYEQYF.